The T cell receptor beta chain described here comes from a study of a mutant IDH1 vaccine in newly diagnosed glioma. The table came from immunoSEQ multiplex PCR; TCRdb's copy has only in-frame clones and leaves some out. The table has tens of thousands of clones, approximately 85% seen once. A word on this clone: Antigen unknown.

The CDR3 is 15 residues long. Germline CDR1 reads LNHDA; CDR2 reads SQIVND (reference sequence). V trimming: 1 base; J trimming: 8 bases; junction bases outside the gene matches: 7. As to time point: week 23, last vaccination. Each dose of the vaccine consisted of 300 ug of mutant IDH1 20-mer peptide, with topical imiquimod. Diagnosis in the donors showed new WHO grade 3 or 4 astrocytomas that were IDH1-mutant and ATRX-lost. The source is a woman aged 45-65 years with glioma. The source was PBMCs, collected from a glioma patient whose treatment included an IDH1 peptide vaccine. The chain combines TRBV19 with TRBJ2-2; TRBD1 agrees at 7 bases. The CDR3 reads CASSIVGTVGGELFF. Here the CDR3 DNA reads TGTGCCAGTAGTATAGTCGGGACAGTCGGTGGGGAGCTGTTTTTT. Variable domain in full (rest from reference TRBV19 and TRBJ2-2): DGGITQSPKYLFRKEGQNVTLSCEQNLNHDAMYWYRQDPGQGLRLIYYSQIVNDFQKGDIAEGYSVSREKKESFPLTVTSAQKNPTAFYLCASSIVGTVGGELFFGEGSRLTVL.